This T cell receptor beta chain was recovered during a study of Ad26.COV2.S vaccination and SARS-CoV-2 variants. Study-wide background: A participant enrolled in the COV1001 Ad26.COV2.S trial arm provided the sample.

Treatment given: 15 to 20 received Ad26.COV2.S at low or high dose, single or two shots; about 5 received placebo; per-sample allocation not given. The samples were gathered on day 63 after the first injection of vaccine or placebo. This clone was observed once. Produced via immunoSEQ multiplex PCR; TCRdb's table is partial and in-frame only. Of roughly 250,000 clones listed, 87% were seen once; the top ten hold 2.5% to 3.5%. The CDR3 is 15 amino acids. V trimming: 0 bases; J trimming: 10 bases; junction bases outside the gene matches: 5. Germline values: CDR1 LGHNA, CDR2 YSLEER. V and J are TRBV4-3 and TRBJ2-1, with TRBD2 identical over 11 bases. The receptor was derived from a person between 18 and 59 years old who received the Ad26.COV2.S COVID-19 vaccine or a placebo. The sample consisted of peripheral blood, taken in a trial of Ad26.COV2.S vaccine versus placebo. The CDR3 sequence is CASSQELTSGNEQFF. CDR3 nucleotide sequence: TGCGCCAGCAGCCAAGAGTTGACTAGCGGGAACGAGCAGTTCTTC.